This T cell receptor beta chain was retrieved from a study of Graves' ophthalmopathy and Graves' hyperthyroidism. Losses at the gene ends were 1 base for V and 2 bases for J; bases not matched to a gene: 4. CDR3 size: 15 residues. Per germline, CDR1 LNHNV and CDR2 YYDKDF (reference sequence). RNA transcripts were the template, and TCR beta CDR3 regions were amplified from them. RT-PCR was first run with HTBI primers, then multiplex PCR in a second round. TCRdb redid the calling of the multiplex PCR reads with MiXCR, one entry per CDR3 protein. The profile covers about 600,000 distinct CDR3 sequences, with roughly 40% appearing a single time and 4% to 5% taken by the ten largest. This clonotype was counted at least ten times.

V gene TRBV15 combines with J gene TRBJ1-2, with 7 bases lining up with TRBD1. The sequenced material came from peripheral blood or thyroid tissue (not recorded which). The TCR was taken from an adult man with Graves' hyperthyroidism. The DNA of the CDR3 is TGTGCCACCAGCAGAGGGGACAGAACCAACTATGGCTACACCTTC. Amino acid sequence: CATSRGDRTNYGYTF.